This T cell receptor (beta chain) is drawn from a study of blood T cell repertoires in COVID-19 (dated by TCRdb to about 2020). Some background on the complete study: The collaborator samples originated in the United States, Italy and Spain and spanned the acute and convalescent phases of COVID-19. The material from the prospective study consisted of cDNA or gDNA derived from T cells, B-cell-depleted T cells, or PBMCs. Subjects who had been exposed to COVID-19, were actively infected with it, or had recovered from it provided the deeply sampled blood TCRbeta repertoires that made up the dataset. The repertoires were released in a freely available public database meant as a resource for research on the immune response to SARS-CoV-2. The samples were drawn from two sources: the first 160 participants of the ongoing ImmuneRACE study, and 1,254 subjects contributed by 6 global collaborators. A de-identified subject ID, COVID-19 status, age in years and sex were almost always included in the sample metadata. Where available, HLA class I and class II types were obtained from metadata supplied by the sample provider rather than from assay-based typing.

Remarks on this clone: Its antigen specificity is not known. Base qualities are not at hand, and no much larger clone is one base apart.

The immunoSEQ Assay, a bias-controlled multiplex PCR, was used to amplify TCRbeta CDR3 regions from genomic DNA. In the original analysis: Within the assay, amplification of reference gene primers was used to estimate how many nucleated cells each sample contained. Sequence reads were collapsed and filtered to measure the absolute abundance of every unique TCRbeta CDR3 rearrangement. For each sample, productive Simpson clonality was calculated by taking the square root of Simpson's diversity index across productive rearrangements. The source is immuneACCESS, and TCRdb retained only in-frame sequences with V and J called. Part of the clones is not carried over; for the studies checked, unresolved V genes explain less than half of this, and the remainder is unexplained. The V and J calls and clone size are taken from that table; D and trimming were inferred from the DNA. Counted in this sample were around 82,000 clones; more than 80% of them appeared once. The ten most abundant clones make up less than 9% of the sample.

Whole blood was collected in K2EDTA tubes by collaborating institutions according to the institutions' own protocols. For TCRbeta analysis, collaborators shipped samples as frozen whole blood, isolated PBMCs, or DNA extracted from either of those sample types. V and J lose 1 base and 5 bases, and a span of 13 bases separates them. From a lookup of the germline V gene, CDR1 and CDR2 are MGHDK and SYGVNS. The CDR3 contains 15 residues, cysteine and phenylalanine counted. The entry retains the CDR3 DNA only, 45 bases that are in frame from base 1. The paper as a whole reports these results and caveats: How much clinical and demographic metadata was included differed by source and by participant, and the metadata was provided uncurated.

The chain employs TRBV25-1 and TRBJ2-3; the D gene lacks a confident call. Material for sequencing was peripheral blood. The TCR originated in a human donor in a cohort sampled during active COVID-19. The sequenced DNA is TGTGCCAGCAGTGAATCAGGCAGTCGAATAGATACGCAGTATTTT. Its protein product is CASSESGSRIDTQYF.